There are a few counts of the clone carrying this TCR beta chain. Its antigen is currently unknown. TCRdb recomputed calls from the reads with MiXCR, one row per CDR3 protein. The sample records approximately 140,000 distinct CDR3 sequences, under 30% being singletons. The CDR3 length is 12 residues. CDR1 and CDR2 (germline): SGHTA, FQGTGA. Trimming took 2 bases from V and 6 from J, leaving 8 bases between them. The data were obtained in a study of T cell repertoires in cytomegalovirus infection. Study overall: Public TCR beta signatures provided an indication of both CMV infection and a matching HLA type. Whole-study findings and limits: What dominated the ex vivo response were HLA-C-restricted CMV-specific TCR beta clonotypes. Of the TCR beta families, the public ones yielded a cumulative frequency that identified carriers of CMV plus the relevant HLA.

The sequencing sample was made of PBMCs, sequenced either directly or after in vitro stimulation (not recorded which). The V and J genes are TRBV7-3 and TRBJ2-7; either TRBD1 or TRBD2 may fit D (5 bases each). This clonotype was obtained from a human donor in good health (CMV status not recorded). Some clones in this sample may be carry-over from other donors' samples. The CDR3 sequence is CASSLQRGEQYF. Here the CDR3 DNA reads TGTGCCAGCAGCTTACAGAGGGGCGAGCAGTACTTC.